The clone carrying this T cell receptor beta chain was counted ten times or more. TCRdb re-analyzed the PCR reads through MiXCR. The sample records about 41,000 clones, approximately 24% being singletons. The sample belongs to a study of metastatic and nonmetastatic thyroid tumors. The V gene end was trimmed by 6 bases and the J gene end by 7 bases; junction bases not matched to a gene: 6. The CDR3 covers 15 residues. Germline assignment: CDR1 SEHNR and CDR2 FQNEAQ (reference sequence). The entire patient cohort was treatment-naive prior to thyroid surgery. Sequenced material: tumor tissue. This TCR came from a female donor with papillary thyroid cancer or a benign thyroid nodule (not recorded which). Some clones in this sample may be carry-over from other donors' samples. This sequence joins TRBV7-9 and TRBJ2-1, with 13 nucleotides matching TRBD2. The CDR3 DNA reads TGTGCCAGCAGTCCAACGACTAGCGGGGGGAATGAGCAGTTCTTC. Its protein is CASSPTTSGGNEQFF.